This T cell receptor beta chain appears in the sequencing data of a study of blood T cell repertoires in COVID-19. Sequenced by immunoSEQ multiplex PCR; TCRdb stores in-frame clones only, minus some. Of roughly 260,000 clones listed, roughly 85% were seen once; the top ten hold about 3.4%. Germline CDR1 SGHNT, CDR2 YYREEE (reference sequence). This CDR3 is 13 amino acids long. Trimming cost V 1 base and J 5 bases, with 10 bases left between them. Sample: peripheral blood. The chain recombines TRBV5-4 with TRBJ2-7, with D maybe TRBD1 (6 bases). This TCR was sampled from a woman under 30 with acute or convalescent COVID-19. CDR3 coding DNA: TGTGCCAGCAGCTTGCAGGGGTCCGACGAGCAGTACTTC. Encoded protein: CASSLQGSDEQYF.